This is a list of T cell receptor beta chains from one sample in a study of graft-versus-host responses after intestinal transplantation. TCRdb's copy holds only in-frame clones and misses some; the assay was immunoSEQ multiplex PCR. This table holds approximately 5,000 clones, 69% found once. Sequencing was performed on ileum tissue, taken just over 300 days after intestinal transplant. These receptors were obtained from a human patient who received an intestinal transplant, so some T cells may come from the graft donor. Both conserved end residues are part of each CDR3. D genes are given only for firm matches. Some rows mark clone size as missing; the rest say once, few, many or name a class of expanded clone.

clone_size	j_call	v_call	d_call	cdr3_aa	cdr3_nt
-	TRBJ2-5	TRBV30	TRBD2	CAWGTGGRETQYF	TGTGCCTGGGGGACGGGAGGGCGAGAGACCCAGTACTTC
once	TRBJ2-7	TRBV7-9	-	CASSPQTAGRRYSHRQYF	TGTGCCAGCAGCCCCCAAACGGCGGGACGGCGATACTCTCATCGACAGTACTTC
-	TRBJ2-5	TRBV7-2	TRBD2	CASSFAGEETQYF	TGTGCCAGCAGCTTTGCGGGAGAGGAGACCCAGTACTTC
few	TRBJ2-3	TRBV6-5	-	CASNRDTDTQYF	TGTGCCAGCAACCGAGACACAGATACGCAGTATTTT
-	TRBJ1-2	TRBV11-3	-	CASSLDGSGYTF	TGTGCCAGCAGCTTAGATGGAAGTGGCTACACCTTC
-	TRBJ2-5	TRBV7-9	TRBD2	CASSRTSGTQETQYF	TGTGCCAGCAGCCGGACTAGCGGGACTCAAGAGACCCAGTACTTC
-	TRBJ2-7	TRBV11-2	-	CASSLVRLPRQVLYEQYF	TGTGCCAGCAGCTTAGTTAGGCTTCCTAGACAGGTACTTTACGAGCAGTACTTC
-	TRBJ2-3	TRBV28	-	CASSRRGQTDTQYF	TGTGCCAGCTCCAGGAGGGGGCAAACAGATACGCAGTATTTT
-	TRBJ2-1	TRBV5-1	TRBD2	CASSLRTSGYNEQFF	TGCGCCAGCAGCTTGCGGACTAGCGGATACAATGAGCAGTTCTTC
large	TRBJ1-2	TRBV11-2	-	CASSLVRLTVNYGYTF	TGTGCCAGCAGCTTAGTTAGGTTGACGGTGAACTATGGCTACACCTTC
-	TRBJ1-1	TRBV5-1	TRBD1	CASSLTGGFEAFF	TGCGCCAGCAGCTTAACAGGGGGCTTTGAAGCTTTCTTT
-	TRBJ2-1	TRBV7-2	-	CASSFGSIEQFF	TGTGCCAGCAGCTTCGGGAGCATCGAGCAGTTCTTC
few	TRBJ1-3	TRBV6-5	-	CASSYSIVSGNTIYF	TGTGCCAGCAGTTACTCGATTGTCTCTGGAAACACCATATATTTT
large	TRBJ1-5	TRBV19	-	CASSIDEQPQHF	TGTGCCAGTAGTATAGATGAACAGCCCCAGCATTTT
-	TRBJ2-7	TRBV15	-	CATSRGVPSSYEQYF	TGTGCCACCAGCAGGGGGGTGCCATCCTCCTACGAGCAGTACTTC
-	TRBJ1-1	TRBV28	-	CASSLSRGMNTEAFF	TGTGCCAGCAGTTTATCGCGGGGAATGAACACTGAAGCTTTCTTT
-	TRBJ2-7	TRBV4-1	TRBD2	CASSPLAGGPREQYF	TGCGCCAGCAGCCCCCTAGCGGGAGGGCCGCGGGAGCAGTACTTC
-	TRBJ2-7	TRBV28	TRBD1	CASSFGTGSYEQYF	TGTGCCAGCAGTTTCGGGACAGGGTCCTACGAGCAGTACTTC
-	TRBJ1-6	TRBV27	-	CASSLQNSPLHF	TGTGCCAGCAGTCTTCAGAATTCACCCCTCCACTTT
-	TRBJ1-3	TRBV4-1	-	CASSQVPWEGDSGNTIYF	TGCGCCAGCAGCCAAGTTCCGTGGGAGGGAGACTCTGGAAACACCATATATTTT
once	TRBJ1-1	TRBV11-1	-	CASSLVQGNTEAFF	TGTGCCAGCAGCTTGGTCCAGGGGAACACTGAAGCTTTCTTT
-	TRBJ2-4	TRBV5-1	-	CASSLALDGKNIQYF	TGCGCCAGCAGCTTGGCCCTGGATGGCAAAAACATTCAGTACTTC
few	TRBJ1-4	TRBV5-1	-	CASSLGHNEKLFF	TGCGCCAGCAGCTTGGGACATAATGAAAAACTGTTTTTT
-	TRBJ1-2	TRBV5-6	-	CASSLAGRPNYGYTF	TGTGCCAGCAGCTTGGCAGGCAGGCCTAACTATGGCTACACCTTC
-	TRBJ1-6	TRBV30	-	CAWGASHNSPLHF	TGTGCCTGGGGAGCGAGTCACAATTCACCCCTCCACTTT
few	TRBJ2-3	TRBV12-5	-	CASGPGQSTDTQYF	TGTGCTAGTGGTCCGGGACAAAGCACAGATACGCAGTATTTT
-	TRBJ2-3	TRBV15	-	CATSRGTAGDTQYF	TGTGCCACCAGCAGAGGGACAGCAGGAGATACGCAGTATTTT
-	TRBJ2-1	TRBV4-1	-	CASSQAGAGVRAEEQFF	TGCGCCAGCAGCCAAGCAGGGGCGGGAGTAAGGGCAGAGGAGCAGTTCTTC
-	TRBJ2-1	TRBV23-1	-	CASSRGREVEQFF	TGCGCCAGCAGTCGGGGCAGGGAGGTTGAGCAGTTCTTC
-	TRBJ1-2	TRBV5-1	-	CASSFGLQVNYGYTF	TGCGCCAGCAGCTTCGGTTTGCAGGTGAACTATGGCTACACCTTC
once	TRBJ2-7	TRBV25-1	-	CASSEISSATYEQYF	TGTGCCAGCAGTGAAATAAGCTCTGCGACCTACGAGCAGTACTTC
-	TRBJ2-7	TRBV27	TRBD1	CASRRTGTYEQYF	TGTGCCAGCAGGAGGACAGGGACCTACGAGCAGTACTTC
-	TRBJ2-3	TRBV9	-	CASSRGTSSGDTQYF	TGTGCCAGCTCCCGCGGGACCAGTAGCGGAGATACGCAGTATTTT
-	TRBJ1-1	TRBV11-3	-	CASSLQQGSEAFF	TGTGCCAGCAGCTTGCAACAGGGATCTGAAGCTTTCTTT
-	TRBJ2-7	TRBV4-1	-	CASSQDPQEGGTYEQYF	TGCGCCAGCAGCCAGGACCCACAGGAAGGGGGGACCTACGAGCAGTACTTC
few	TRBJ2-7	TRBV2	-	CASSRAVYEQYF	TGTGCCAGCAGCCGGGCCGTTTACGAGCAGTACTTC
-	TRBJ1-4	TRBV5-4	-	CASSQDHAGAVNEKLFF	TGCGCCAGCAGCCAAGATCACGCAGGGGCCGTCAATGAAAAACTGTTTTTT
-	TRBJ1-3	TRBV11-2	-	CASSLEGGIGGGFGNTIYF	TGTGCCAGCAGCTTAGAGGGAGGGATCGGCGGTGGTTTTGGAAACACCATATATTTT
-	TRBJ1-5	TRBV7-2	-	CARSPGGPGTGYSNQPQHF	TGTGCCAGAAGCCCAGGCGGTCCCGGGACGGGTTATAGCAATCAGCCCCAGCATTTT
-	TRBJ1-5	TRBV2	-	CASSSLPQPQHF	TGTGCCAGCAGCTCGTTGCCTCAGCCCCAGCATTTT
-	TRBJ1-5	TRBV11-3	-	CASAGVTDQPQHF	TGTGCCAGCGCAGGGGTAACGGATCAGCCCCAGCATTTT
few	TRBJ2-7	TRBV10-2	-	CASSESQGGPPDEQYF	TGCGCCAGCAGTGAGTCGCAGGGGGGCCCGCCGGACGAGCAGTACTTC
once	TRBJ2-3	TRBV25-1	-	CASSGHPPAPDTQYF	TGTGCCAGCAGTGGGCACCCCCCTGCTCCAGATACGCAGTATTTT
-	TRBJ2-1	TRBV9	TRBD2	CASSVALAGVSHNEQFF	TGTGCCAGCAGCGTAGCCCTAGCGGGAGTGTCCCACAATGAGCAGTTCTTC
-	TRBJ1-1	TRBV5-4	-	CASSFDRYTEAFF	TGTGCCAGCAGCTTCGACAGGTACACTGAAGCTTTCTTT
-	TRBJ2-7	TRBV28	-	CASSFLGIYEQYF	TGTGCCAGCAGTTTCCTAGGAATCTACGAGCAGTACTTC
-	TRBJ1-6	TRBV5-4	TRBD1	CASSLWGQGPHNSPLHF	TGTGCCAGCAGCTTGTGGGGACAGGGCCCTCATAATTCACCCCTCCACTTT
few	TRBJ2-1	TRBV4-2	TRBD2	CASSQGGLAGINEQFF	TGTGCCAGCAGCCAAGGAGGACTAGCGGGAATCAATGAGCAGTTCTTC
-	TRBJ1-2	TRBV10-3	-	CAIRPSTVNYGYTF	TGTGCCATCAGGCCCTCTACAGTTAACTATGGCTACACCTTC
few	TRBJ1-2	TRBV5-6	-	CASSLTGTAATTF	TGTGCCAGCAGCCTCACCGGGACCGCCGCTACGACCTTC
-	TRBJ2-1	TRBV28	TRBD2	CASSRGGLADNEQFF	TGTGCCAGCAGTCGGGGTGGACTAGCGGACAATGAGCAGTTCTTC